These T cell receptor beta chains were read from a single sample in a study of lymphopenia after photon versus proton radiotherapy. Here immunoSEQ multiplex PCR was the method, and the copy in TCRdb shows in-frame clones only, minus some. The top ten hold roughly 19% of the sample, which has 17,000 or so clones, 84% seen once. Sequencing used peripheral blood, obtained from a patient treated with proton-based radiotherapy. Every receptor here comes from a man between 65 and 85 years old with pancreatic cancer. CDR3s include the opening cysteine and the closing phenylalanine or tryptophan. The D gene is left open where the match is weak. Clone size is not always given. Where it is, it says once, few, many or a class for expanded clones.

few | . | 15 | TRBJ1-6 | TRBV19 | CASSIGGSTRSPLHF | TGTGCCAGTAGTATAGGAGGGTCGACGCGCTCACCCCTCCACTTT
. | . | 15 | TRBJ2-6 | TRBV5-4 | CASSLGPSGANVLTF | TGTGCCAGCAGCTTGGGACCGTCCGGGGCCAACGTCCTGACTTTC
once | TRBD2 | 14 | TRBJ2-3 | TRBV6-7 | CASSFRLAKDTQYF | TGTGCCAGCAGTTTTCGACTAGCGAAAGATACGCAGTATTTT
. | . | 15 | TRBJ1-2 | TRBV7-3 | CASSYGPGGNYGYTF | TGTGCCAGCAGCTATGGCCCAGGAGGGAACTATGGCTACACCTTC
. | TRBD2 | 15 | TRBJ2-1 | TRBV28 | CASTLFSGGADEQFF | TGTGCCAGCACCCTTTTTAGCGGGGGGGCGGATGAGCAGTTCTTC
once | . | 15 | TRBJ2-5 | TRBV5-4 | CASSFSLREKETQYF | TGTGCCAGCAGCTTCTCTCTTAGGGAGAAAGAGACCCAGTACTTC
. | . | 14 | TRBJ2-7 | TRBV5-1 | CASSPGTNFYEQYF | TGCGCCAGCAGCCCTGGTACTAACTTCTACGAGCAGTACTTC
once | . | 15 | TRBJ1-4 | TRBV7-3 | CASSLMGGTNEKLFF | TGTGCCAGCAGCTTAATGGGTGGGACTAATGAAAAACTGTTTTTT
. | TRBD2 | 17 | TRBJ2-5 | TRBV5-1 | CASTSPGTSKNEQTQYF | TGCGCCAGCACATCACCCGGGACTAGCAAAAACGAGCAGACCCAGTACTTC
. | TRBD1 | 14 | TRBJ1-2 | TRBV27 | CASSEGTGAGGYTF | TGTGCCAGCAGTGAGGGGACAGGGGCCGGTGGCTACACCTTC
. | TRBD1 | 15 | TRBJ1-1 | TRBV29-1 | CSVSRDRAYGTEAFF | TGCAGCGTTTCCCGGGACAGGGCGTATGGCACTGAAGCTTTCTTT
. | TRBD1 | 14 | TRBJ2-1 | TRBV9 | CASSLRTGAYEQFF | TGTGCCAGCAGCCTAAGGACAGGGGCATATGAGCAGTTCTTC
. | TRBD2 | 17 | TRBJ2-1 | TRBV10-3 | CAIESPGLAGVHNEQFF | TGTGCCATCGAATCCCCCGGACTAGCGGGAGTCCACAATGAGCAGTTCTTC
. | . | 14 | TRBJ1-3 | TRBV6-5 | CASSSPKSGNTIYF | TGTGCCAGCAGTTCTCCCAAGTCTGGAAACACCATATATTTT
. | TRBD2 | 14 | TRBJ2-3 | TRBV6-1 | CATTTSGNTDTQYF | TGTGCCACGACTACTAGCGGGAACACAGATACGCAGTATTTT
. | . | 16 | TRBJ1-3 | TRBV28 | CASSQEAGAAGNTIYF | TGTGCCAGCAGCCAGGAGGCGGGGGCAGCTGGAAACACCATATATTTT
. | . | 15 | TRBJ1-4 | TRBV4-1 | CASSQVQGVNEKLFF | TGCGCCAGCAGCCAGGTTCAGGGAGTTAATGAAAAACTGTTTTTT
. | TRBD2 | 14 | TRBJ2-7 | TRBV5-4 | CASSFSGGFDEQYF | TGTGCCAGCAGCTTTAGCGGGGGTTTCGACGAGCAGTACTTC
. | . | 18 | TRBJ1-5 | TRBV2 | CASSEGKGRRGSNQPQHF | TGTGCCAGCAGTGAAGGGAAAGGGAGACGTGGGAGCAATCAGCCCCAGCATTTT
few | . | 14 | TRBJ1-2 | TRBV7-9 | CASSLDSRGRGYTF | TGTGCCAGCAGTCTAGACAGCAGGGGACGTGGCTACACCTTC
. | . | 14 | TRBJ1-5 | TRBV19 | CASSEVGENQPQHF | TGTGCCAGTAGTGAGGTGGGAGAAAATCAGCCCCAGCATTTT
. | TRBD1 | 13 | TRBJ2-7 | TRBV29-1 | CSVVRQGAREQYF | TGCAGCGTTGTCCGACAGGGGGCGCGGGAGCAGTACTTC
. | . | 15 | TRBJ2-7 | TRBV12-5 | CASGLVGQLLLEQYF | TGTGCTAGTGGTTTGGTAGGGCAGCTTCTTTTAGAGCAGTACTTC
. | . | 12 | TRBJ2-5 | TRBV5-1 | CASSLAGETQYF | TGCGCCAGCAGCTTGGCGGGAGAGACCCAGTACTTC
. | . | 14 | TRBJ1-2 | TRBV11-2 | CASSLYGHRYGYTF | TGTGCCAGCAGCTTATACGGACACCGGTATGGCTACACCTTC
. | . | 16 | TRBJ1-1 | TRBV18 | CASSPQKTAMNTEAFF | TGTGCCAGCTCACCGCAAAAGACAGCCATGAACACTGAAGCTTTCTTT
. | . | 14 | TRBJ2-5 | TRBV18 | CASSPTTGKETQYF | TGTGCCAGCTCACCAACGACAGGAAAAGAGACCCAGTACTTC
. | . | 13 | TRBJ2-1 | TRBV5-6 | CASSWGFYNEQFF | TGTGCCAGCAGCTGGGGCTTCTACAATGAGCAGTTCTTC
. | . | 16 | TRBJ1-2 | TRBV7-9 | CASSLEPGSTSSGYTF | TGTGCCAGCAGCTTAGAGCCGGGAAGTACGTCCTCAGGCTACACCTTC
once | . | 13 | TRBJ2-3 | TRBV9 | CASSVGRADTQYF | TGTGCCAGCAGCGTCGGTAGGGCAGATACGCAGTATTTT
. | TRBD1 | 18 | TRBJ1-2 | TRBV14 | CASSQVRGQGELYYGYTF | TGTGCCAGCAGCCAAGTGAGGGGACAGGGGGAACTTTACTATGGCTACACCTTC
. | . | 21 | TRBJ2-2 | TRBV7-6 | CASSQPPSGRRNKPDTGELFF | TGTGCCAGCAGCCAGCCTCCGTCGGGACGAAGAAATAAACCGGACACCGGGGAGCTGTTTTTT
. | . | 12 | TRBJ2-1 | TRBV2 | CASTPESNEQFF | TGTGCCAGCACCCCGGAGAGCAATGAGCAGTTCTTC
. | . | 13 | TRBJ2-5 | TRBV5-1 | CASSHNYRETQYF | TGCGCCAGCAGCCACAATTATAGGGAGACCCAGTACTTC
. | . | 11 | TRBJ2-3 | TRBV30 | CAWSVQDTQYF | TGTGCCTGGAGTGTACAAGATACGCAGTATTTT
. | TRBD2 | 13 | TRBJ2-1 | TRBV27 | CASRPGLAGEQFF | TGTGCCAGCAGACCGGGACTAGCAGGGGAGCAGTTCTTC
. | TRBD2 | 14 | TRBJ2-1 | TRBV5-4 | CASSSGGAGNEQFF | TGTGCCAGCTCCTCGGGGGGGGCAGGCAATGAGCAGTTCTTC
. | . | 14 | TRBJ2-7 | TRBV7-9 | CASSSQGWGYEQYF | TGTGCCAGCAGCTCTCAGGGATGGGGCTACGAGCAGTACTTC
. | . | 12 | TRBJ2-7 | TRBV5-4 | CASSAGFDEQYF | TGTGCCAGCAGCGCCGGTTTCGACGAGCAGTACTTC
. | TRBD1 | 15 | TRBJ1-2 | TRBV7-9 | CASSQIYKDRGGYTF | TGTGCCAGCAGCCAAATTTACAAGGACAGGGGTGGCTACACCTTC
. | TRBD1 | 15 | TRBJ1-4 | TRBV7-2 | CASSQGGRTNEKLFF | TGTGCCAGCAGCCAGGGGGGAAGGACTAATGAAAAACTGTTTTTT
. | . | 14 | TRBJ1-1 | TRBV5-1 | CASSRETDYTEAFF | TGCGCCAGCAGTCGGGAGACCGATTACACTGAAGCTTTCTTT
. | . | 16 | TRBJ1-2 | TRBV6-5 | CASSYSPYSSRRGYTF | TGTGCCAGCAGTTACTCTCCGTATTCATCAAGGCGAGGCTACACCTTC
. | . | 14 | TRBJ1-2 | TRBV2 | CASSEVKASYGYTF | TGTGCCAGCAGTGAAGTAAAGGCCAGCTATGGCTACACCTTC
. | . | 16 | TRBJ2-6 | TRBV5-1 | CASSLVGSSGANVLTF | TGCGCCAGCAGCTTGGTGGGTTCATCTGGGGCCAACGTCCTGACTTTC
. | . | 12 | TRBJ1-5 | TRBV9 | CASSVEGGPQHF | TGTGCCAGCAGCGTAGAGGGAGGGCCCCAGCATTTT
. | TRBD1 | 16 | TRBJ1-5 | TRBV2 | CASRPGQGDGNQPQHF | TGTGCCAGCAGGCCGGGACAGGGGGACGGCAATCAGCCCCAGCATTTT
. | TRBD1 | 15 | TRBJ1-4 | TRBV6-1 | CASSFRTGINEKLFF | TGTGCCAGCAGTTTCCGGACAGGGATAAATGAAAAACTGTTTTTT
. | TRBD1 | 15 | TRBJ2-1 | TRBV7-6 | CASSSLRDRGYEQFF | TGTGCCAGCAGCTCGTTAAGGGACAGGGGGTATGAGCAGTTCTTC
once | . | 15 | TRBJ2-2 | TRBV7-3 | CASSSDSFDNGELFF | TGTGCCAGCAGCTCGGACAGTTTTGATAACGGGGAGCTGTTTTTT
. | . | 17 | TRBJ1-6 | TRBV4-1 | CASSQALQGPYNSPLHF | TGCGCCAGCAGCCAAGCTCTTCAGGGACCTTATAATTCACCCCTCCACTTT
. | . | 15 | TRBJ1-1 | TRBV18 | CASSPLLTSDTEAFF | TGTGCCAGCTCACCACTGTTAACATCGGACACTGAAGCTTTCTTT
. | . | 16 | TRBJ1-3 | TRBV7-2 | CASSLYAGVRGNTIYF | TGTGCCAGCAGCTTATACGCGGGGGTTAGGGGGAACACCATATATTTT